This note documents a single TCR beta chain sequence. The table lists this clone with a few counts. No cognate antigen has been identified for it. Per-base quality was not reported, and no clone a single base away is much larger than it. These data originate in a study of blood T cell repertoires in COVID-19 (dated by TCRdb to the early 2020s). Regarding the complete study: Samples covering the acute and convalescent phases of COVID-19 were provided by collaborators in the United States, Italy and Spain. The prospective study material was composed of cDNA or gDNA derived from T cells, B-cell-depleted T cells, or PBMCs. HLA class I and class II types, where available, came from metadata supplied by the sample provider rather than from assay-based typing. The sample metadata nearly always contained a de-identified subject ID, COVID-19 status, age in years and sex. Deeply sampled blood TCRbeta repertoires from subjects exposed to, actively infected with, or recovered from COVID-19 were included in the dataset. The samples were drawn from two sources: the first 160 participants of the ongoing ImmuneRACE study, and 1,200 or so subjects contributed by 6 global collaborators. The repertoires were released in a freely available public database meant as a resource for research on the immune response to SARS-CoV-2. Overall results and qualifications from the work: The amount of clinical and demographic metadata varied by source and participant and was provided uncurated.

Whole blood was collected in K2EDTA tubes by collaborating institutions according to the institutions' own protocols. For TCRbeta analysis, collaborators shipped samples in one of three forms: frozen whole blood, isolated PBMCs, or DNA extracted from either of those sample types. TCRbeta CDR3 regions were amplified from genomic DNA using the immunoSEQ Assay, a bias-controlled multiplex PCR. Per the original workflow: The number of nucleated cells in each sample was estimated from the amplification of reference gene primers within the assay. Sequence reads were collapsed and filtered to measure the absolute abundance of every unique TCRbeta CDR3 rearrangement. For each sample, productive Simpson clonality was calculated as the square root of Simpson's diversity index across productive rearrangements. TCRdb mirrors the immuneACCESS table, restricted to in-frame sequences. Some clones are absent from its copies; in checked studies, under half trace to an unresolved V gene, and the reason for the others is unknown. That table furnishes V, J and clone size, whereas the DNA furnished D and trimming. For this sample the table gives some 120,000 clones, of which more than 75% were detected only once. The biggest ten clones account for around 3.6% of the sample.

From V the trimming removes 5 bases and from J it removes 11 bases, while the gene matches leave 10 bases of the junction unaccounted for. The germline V gene specifies MNHEY as CDR1 and SVGAGI as CDR2. From the cysteine through the phenylalanine, the CDR3 covers 15 amino acids. Kept here is only the CDR3 DNA, which spans 45 bases and is read in frame from base 1. The sequencing input was peripheral blood. The chain couples TRBV6-5 to TRBJ1-6; TRBD1 matches 9 bases in the middle. The receptor's source is a woman aged 55-70 years with acute or convalescent COVID-19. This receptor carries the CDR3 CASSLWDRVEAPLHF. The DNA sequence is as follows: TGTGCCAGCAGTCTTTGGGACAGGGTAGAAGCACCCCTCCACTTT.